This TCR beta chain was documented in a study of cytomegalovirus exposure and HLA in healthy donors. Overall study results and limits: Most TCR sequences proved rare, with some public TCRs found in many donors. In vitro data verified a few CMV-associated chains as specific for CMV antigens.

The study drew the donors from its approximately 110-subject validation cohort, separate from the roughly 670-subject first cohort. Worth noting for this clone: What it binds is not known.

Germline values: CDR1 MNHNS, CDR2 SASEGT. This CDR3 is 14 amino acids long. J lost 2 bases, V lost 3 bases, and 4 bases had no gene match. Only in-frame clones appear in the TCRdb table, and some are missing; sequencing was by immunoSEQ multiplex PCR. This sample has about 56,000 clones, with around nine tenths found just once. This receptor was taken from a man between 18 and 29 years old in good health and CMV-seronegative. Sequencing was carried out using PBMCs. This chain links TRBV6-1 with TRBJ2-7; 7 nucleotides line up with TRBD2. In DNA form, the CDR3 reads TGTGCCAGCAGTGATAAGCGGGATGCCTACGAGCAGTACTTC. Translated, it gives CASSDKRDAYEQYF.